This entry features one T cell receptor (beta chain) sequence. Sequencing was performed with immunoSEQ multiplex PCR; in TCRdb, only in-frame clones are kept and a portion is missing. The data hold 60,000 to 75,000 clones, with 93% observed a single time. CDR1 is MNHNY, CDR2 SVGAGI, per germline (reference sequence). Trimming took off 0 bases at V and 6 bases at J, with 12 bases between the two ends. The CDR3 covers 15 residues. The specimen was PBMCs. The sequence was collected from a man aged 35 to 55 with rheumatoid arthritis. J is TRBJ2-1 and V is TRBV6-6, with D perhaps matching TRBD1 or TRBD2 (5 bases each). The CDR3 DNA reads as TGTGCCAGCAGTTACTCGCAGGGACGAGGCAATGAGCAGTTCTTC. It translates to CASSYSQGRGNEQFF.